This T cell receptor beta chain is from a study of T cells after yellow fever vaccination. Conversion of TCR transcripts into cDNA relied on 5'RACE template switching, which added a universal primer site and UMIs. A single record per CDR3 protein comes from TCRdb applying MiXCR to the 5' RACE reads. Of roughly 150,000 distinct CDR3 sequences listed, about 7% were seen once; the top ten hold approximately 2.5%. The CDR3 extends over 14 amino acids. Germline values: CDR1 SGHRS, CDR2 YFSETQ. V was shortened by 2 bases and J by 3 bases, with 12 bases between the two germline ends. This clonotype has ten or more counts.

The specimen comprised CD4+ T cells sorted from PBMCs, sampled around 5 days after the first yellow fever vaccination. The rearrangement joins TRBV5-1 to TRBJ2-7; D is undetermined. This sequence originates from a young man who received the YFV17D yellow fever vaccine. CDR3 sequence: CASSLLANGYEQYF. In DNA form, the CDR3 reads TGCGCCAGCAGCTTACTTGCCAACGGCTACGAGCAGTACTTC.